The rows below give T cell receptor beta chains drawn from one sample of a study of blood T cell repertoires in COVID-19. The table came from immunoSEQ multiplex PCR; TCRdb's copy has only in-frame clones and leaves some out. The table shows 70,000 or so clones, with 85% to 90% occurring only once. Sequences were obtained from peripheral blood. The receptors shown here come from an older man with active COVID-19. Each CDR3 is given with its conserved first and last residue. D genes are given only for firm matches. Clone size is given for some rows only: seen once, a few or many times, or a class if the clone is expanded.

len,j_gene,v_gene,d_gene,abundance,CDR3aa,CDR3nt
14,TRBJ2-5,TRBV5-1,NA,few,CASSLGQDQETQYF,TGCGCCAGCAGCTTGGGGCAGGACCAAGAGACCCAGTACTTC
13,TRBJ2-1,TRBV6-5,NA,NA,CASSRGPDNEQFF,TGTGCCAGCAGCCGCGGGCCCGACAATGAGCAGTTCTTC
17,TRBJ2-7,TRBV6-2/TRBV6-3,NA,NA,CASSRKTEALLDWEQYF,TGTGCCAGCAGCCGAAAGACGGAAGCCCTCCTGGACTGGGAGCAGTACTTC
15,TRBJ2-1,TRBV7-3,TRBD2,NA,CASSPGTSGFNEQFF,TGTGCCAGCAGCCCCGGGACTAGCGGATTTAATGAGCAGTTCTTC
15,TRBJ2-1,TRBV7-9,NA,NA,CASSLGASSYNEQFF,TGTGCCAGCAGCTTAGGAGCGAGCTCCTACAATGAGCAGTTCTTC
16,TRBJ2-3,TRBV7-2,TRBD2,NA,CASSLMGSGSSDTQYF,TGTGCCAGCAGCTTAATGGGTAGCGGGAGTTCAGATACGCAGTATTTT
14,TRBJ1-2,TRBV19,TRBD1,NA,CASSEQGTGYGYTF,TGTGCCAGTAGTGAACAGGGGACCGGGTATGGCTACACCTTC
14,TRBJ1-1,TRBV3-1/TRBV3-2,NA,NA,CASSQGTDRWGAFF,TGTGCCAGCAGCCAAGGGACAGACCGGTGGGGAGCTTTCTTT
14,TRBJ1-1,TRBV14,NA,NA,CASSPFPGSPEAFF,TGTGCCAGCAGCCCATTCCCGGGGTCGCCTGAAGCTTTCTTT
18,TRBJ2-3,TRBV27,NA,NA,CASSPYMWVADSTDTQYF,TGTGCCAGCAGTCCATATATGTGGGTAGCGGACAGCACAGATACGCAGTATTTT
14,TRBJ1-6,TRBV7-8,NA,NA,CASSPGGENSPLHF,TGTGCCAGCAGCCCCGGGGGGGAGAATTCACCCCTCCACTTT
16,TRBJ2-1,TRBV7-2,TRBD2,NA,CASTPAGTSGRGEQFF,TGTGCCAGCACCCCCGCCGGGACTAGCGGGAGAGGGGAGCAGTTCTTC
12,TRBJ2-1,TRBV5-4,NA,NA,CASSLLSGGQFF,TGTGCCAGCAGCTTACTTTCCGGGGGGCAGTTCTTC
16,TRBJ2-5,TRBV7-2,TRBD1,few,CASSFPGQSYQETQYF,TGTGCCAGCAGCTTCCCGGGACAGTCCTACCAAGAGACCCAGTACTTC
14,TRBJ2-3,TRBV24-1,TRBD1,NA,CATSETGGTDTQYF,TGTGCCACCAGTGAGACAGGGGGCACAGATACGCAGTATTTT
14,TRBJ2-1,TRBV4-2,NA,NA,CASSQVGAVGEQFF,TGTGCCAGCAGCCAAGTGGGCGCCGTGGGTGAGCAGTTCTTC
13,TRBJ2-1,TRBV5-8,TRBD1,NA,CASSLKQGGEQFF,TGTGCCAGCAGCCTCAAACAGGGGGGTGAGCAGTTCTTC
16,TRBJ1-3,TRBV5-1,NA,NA,CASSRAPDRRGNTIYF,TGCGCCAGCAGCCGAGCCCCGGACAGACGAGGAAACACCATATATTTT
13,TRBJ1-2,TRBV5-6,NA,NA,CASSLAGHYGYTF,TGTGCCAGCAGCTTGGCAGGGCACTATGGCTACACCTTC
16,TRBJ2-7,TRBV4-2,TRBD2,NA,CASSPPGTSGIGEQYF,TGTGCCAGCAGCCCGCCCGGGACTAGCGGGATCGGCGAGCAGTACTTC
13,TRBJ1-1,TRBV5-1,TRBD1,NA,CASRWDRETEAFF,TGCGCCAGCAGGTGGGACAGGGAGACTGAAGCTTTCTTT
16,TRBJ2-5,TRBV4-1,TRBD2,NA,CASSPRTSGSLETQYF,TGCGCCAGCAGCCCAAGGACTAGCGGGAGTTTGGAGACCCAGTACTTC
12,TRBJ1-2,TRBV6-6,NA,few,CASSLREGGYTF,TGTGCCAGCAGTTTGAGGGAGGGAGGCTACACCTTC